These 20 T cell receptor beta chains share one sample of origin, sequenced in a study of breast tumors, draining lymph nodes, adjacent tissues. Axillary draining lymph nodes of breast cancer patients supplied the node samples. Each CDR3 protein is one row after TCRdb ran MiXCR on the multiplex PCR reads. The repertoire holds 140,000 to 150,000 distinct CDR3 sequences, 32% seen once, with 2.3% in the top ten. The sample consisted of axillary lymph node tissue. The receptors originated from a female donor with breast cancer. Some clones in this sample may be carry-over from other donors' samples.

This clonotype appeared many times. The chain recombines TRBV6-6 with TRBJ1-5; D perhaps matches TRBD1 (5 bases). There are 15 residues in the CDR3. The V end was cut by 2 bases, the J end by 0 bases, with 8 bases between. CDR1 is MNHNY, CDR2 SVGAGI, per germline (reference sequence). CDR3 region: CASSYGTDSNQPQHF. In DNA form, the CDR3 reads TGTGCCAGCAGTTACGGGACGGATAGCAATCAGCCCCAGCATTTT.

V usage is TRBV7-2 and J usage is TRBJ2-6; 8 nucleotides agree with TRBD1. Germline V gene lookup returns CDR1 SGHTA and CDR2 FQGNSA. The length of the CDR3 is 18 residues. Trimming took 5 bases from V and 0 from J; bases not matched to a gene: 9. The CDR3 DNA sequence: TGTGCCAGCAGCCCCGACGGACAGGGCCTCTCTGGGGCCAACGTCCTGACTTTC. Protein sequence: CASSPDGQGLSGANVLTF. Looking up the rest from reference TRBV7-2 and TRBJ2-6 gives the full variable domain: GAGVSQSPSNKVTEKGKDVELRCDPISGHTALYWYRQSLGQGLEFLIYFQGNSAPDKSGLPSDRFSAERTGGSVSTLTIQRTQQEDSAVYLCASSPDGQGLSGANVLTFGAGSRLTVL.

This clonotype turned up a few times. This clone may be a read error of a much larger clone one base away. This chain joins TRBV11-3 and TRBJ2-7; either TRBD1 or TRBD2 may fit D (5 bases each). This CDR3 region has 14 residues. The V end lost 5 bases, the J end lost 5 bases, and 16 bases lay between the germline ends. In germline, CDR1 is SGHNT, CDR2 YENEEA. This chain's CDR3 is CASSQGPGTHEQYF. DNA of the CDR3: TGTGCCAGCAGCCAGGGCCCAGGGACCCACGAGCAGTACTTC.

In its sample, this clonotype was seen many times. This chain uses TRBV20-1 with TRBJ2-5, with D tentatively TRBD1 or TRBD2 (5 bases each). This CDR3 spans 13 amino acids. Germline V lookup: CDR1 DFQATT, CDR2 SNEGSKA (reference sequence). This CDR3 reads CSPQGPSGETQYF. DNA of the CDR3: TGCAGCCCGCAGGGTCCTTCGGGGGAGACCCAGTACTTC.

This clonotype was seen at least ten times. This rearrangement joins TRBV5-1 to TRBJ1-4; D call uncertain. Trimming removed 1 base from V and 5 bases from J, with 6 bases in between. The CDR3 spans 13 residues. Germline assignment: CDR1 SGHRS and CDR2 YFSETQ. CDR3 bases: TGCGCCAGCAGCTTGTTTACAAATGAAAAACTGTTTTTT. It encodes CASSLFTNEKLFF.

This clonotype was picked up many times. The chain combines TRBV5-1 with TRBJ2-7; 7 positions match TRBD2. V lost 4 bases, J lost 3 bases, and 7 bases stayed unmatched. Germline values: CDR1 SGHRS, CDR2 YFSETQ. The CDR3 consists of 14 residues. This chain's CDR3 is CASSPGGAIYEQYF. The DNA for the CDR3 is TGCGCCAGCAGCCCGGGGGGAGCTATCTACGAGCAGTACTTC.

V and J are TRBV29-1 and TRBJ1-5; D possibly corresponds to TRBD1 (5 bases). The germline CDR1 and CDR2 sequences are SQVTM and ANQGSEA. Trimming took off 7 bases at V and 11 bases at J, with 12 bases between the two ends. This CDR3 is built from 10 residues. The CDR3 DNA sequence: TGCAGCGCGGGGGGTGAGACCCAGCATTTT. Translated, it gives CSAGGETQHF.

This clonotype has ten or more counts. One junction end disagrees with the germline gene, perhaps due to a read error. The chain uses TRBV6-5 and TRBJ2-2, with D perhaps matching TRBD1 or TRBD2 (5 bases each). The CDR3 totals 15 residues. Germline V gene lookup returns CDR1 MNHEY and CDR2 SVGAGI. The CDR3 DNA sequence: TGTGCCAGCAGTTACTTGGGACCGAACTCCGGGGAGCTGTTTTTT. This encodes CASSYLGPNSGELFF.

The genes are TRBV5-1 and TRBJ2-7; possibly TRBD1 or TRBD2 for D (5 bases each). In germline, CDR1 is SGHRS, CDR2 YFSETQ. Between the trimmed V and J ends, which lost 2 bases and 7 bases, there was a span of 16 bases. The CDR3 extends over 14 amino acids. This chain's CDR3 is CASSLEGLNYEQYV. The CDR3 nucleotides are TGCGCCAGCAGCTTAGAGGGGCTTAACTATGAGCAGTACGTC.

The chain is built from TRBV7-7 and TRBJ2-1, with 12 bases matching TRBD1. CDR1 SSHAT and CDR2 FNYEAQ come from the germline V gene (reference sequence). This CDR3 has 14 amino acids. The CDR3, as DNA: TGTGCTAGCGGTAAGGGACAGGGGGCTAGTGAGCAGTTCTTC. Protein product: CASGKGQGASEQFF.

This clonotype was detected many times. This chain links TRBV2 with TRBJ2-6, with 7 bases aligning to TRBD1. CDR1 is SNHLY, CDR2 FYNNEI, per germline. The CDR3 totals 16 residues. After removal of 9 bases from V and 4 bases from J, the junction contained 12 bases not matched to a gene. In DNA form, the CDR3 reads TGTGCCAGTTGGACAGGTCACGGGGTAGGGGCCAACGTCCTGACTTTC. Translated: CASWTGHGVGANVLTF. Filled out from reference TRBV2 and TRBJ2-6, the complete variable domain reads EPEVTQTPSHQVTQMGQEVILRCVPISNHLYFYWYRQILGQKVEFLVSFYNNEISEKSEIFDDQFSVERPDGSNFTLKIRSTKLEDSAMYFCASWTGHGVGANVLTFGAGSRLTVL.

There are many counts of this clonotype. V gene TRBV28 combines with J gene TRBJ2-7; a weak D match, TRBD2 (7 bases). The germline CDR1 and CDR2 sequences are MDHEN and SYDVKM. CDR3 length: 15 residues. Trimming removed 7 bases at V and 3 bases at J, with 19 bases between. CDR3 residues: CASNTPGGPSYEQYF. CDR3 bases: TGTGCCAGCAACACCCCCGGGGGGCCCAGCTACGAGCAGTACTTC.

This clonotype was recorded many times. This chain links TRBV5-5 with TRBJ2-7; possible D gene TRBD2, 5 bases. This CDR3 has 15 amino acids. V dropped 3 bases and J dropped 5 bases, with 18 bases sitting between them. Germline CDR1 SGHKS, CDR2 YYEKEE (reference sequence). The CDR3 region has the DNA TGTGCCAGCAGCTCATGGACCGTCATCGGGAACGAGCAGTACGTC. Protein: CASSSWTVIGNEQYV.

J is TRBJ1-2 and V is TRBV20-1; 9 nucleotides align to TRBD1. The CDR3 consists of 14 residues. The germline V gene encodes CDR1 DFQATT and CDR2 SNEGSKA (reference sequence). V dropped 2 bases and J dropped 5; count of bases not matched to a gene: 6. The CDR3 region is CSARTRQGDYGYTF. CDR3 DNA: TGCAGTGCTAGAACCAGACAGGGGGATTATGGCTACACCTTC.

This clonotype occurred many times. The chain uses TRBV29-1 and TRBJ2-2, with 10 bases lining up with TRBD1. The CDR3 has 15 amino acids. In germline, CDR1 is SQVTM, CDR2 ANQGSEA. J lost 4 bases, V lost 4 bases, and 6 bases had no gene match. This CDR3 is CSVGTGTGVTGELFF. DNA for the CDR3: TGCAGCGTTGGAACCGGGACAGGGGTCACCGGGGAGCTGTTTTTT.

This clonotype showed up many times. The rearrangement joins TRBV11-1 to TRBJ2-7, with D possibly being TRBD2 (5 bases). The CDR3 sequence is 14 residues long. CDR1 SGHAT and CDR2 FQDESV come from the germline V gene (reference sequence). Trimming stripped 5 bases from V and 1 base from J, with 12 bases between. CDR3 DNA: TGTGCCAGCAGCGAGGGTCGGTATTCCTACGAGCAGTACGTC. It encodes CASSEGRYSYEQYV.

This clonotype occurred a few times. The CDR3 sequence is CSVHGTLNTEAFF. The CDR3 DNA follows: TGCAGCGTCCACGGGACTTTGAACACTGAAGCTTTCTTT. The chain links TRBV29-1 to TRBJ1-1; possibly TRBD1 for D (5 bases). The V end lost 6 bases, the J end lost 0 bases, and 11 bases lay between the germline ends. The CDR3 consists of 13 residues. Germline CDR1 SQVTM, CDR2 ANQGSEA.

The chain links TRBV6-6 to TRBJ1-5; D call uncertain. CDR3 length equals 11 residues. Trimming stripped 6 bases from V and 13 bases from J, with 13 bases between. The germline CDR1 and CDR2 sequences are MNHNY and SVGAGI (reference sequence). CDR3 nucleotides: TGTGCCAGCAGCCCCCGGGGAGTTCAGCATTTT. Translating gives CASSPRGVQHF.

This clonotype was seen many times. This chain joins TRBV10-2 and TRBJ2-7; 8 nucleotides match TRBD2. The germline V gene encodes CDR1 WSHSY and CDR2 SAAADI. Losses at the gene ends were 5 bases for V and 6 bases for J; bases not matched to a gene: 3. This CDR3 contains 12 residues. The CDR3 sequence: CASSSAGGEQYV. The DNA for the CDR3 is TGCGCCAGCAGTAGTGCGGGGGGCGAGCAGTACGTC.

CDR3 amino acids: CASRHGTGVPYEQYF. The CDR3 DNA reads TGCGCCAGCAGGCATGGGACAGGGGTCCCCTACGAGCAGTACTTC. The rearrangement uses TRBV5-1 and TRBJ2-7, with 10 bases aligning to TRBD1. V shed 5 bases and J 2 bases; nucleotides not matched to a gene: 7. Germline values: CDR1 SGHRS, CDR2 YFSETQ. The CDR3 loop spans 15 amino acids.